This T cell receptor (beta chain) was sequenced for a study of blood T cell repertoires in COVID-19. The data were produced by immunoSEQ multiplex PCR, yet TCRdb's version contains in-frame clones alone and is incomplete. The sample carries about 70,000 clones, roughly 80% recorded once. Enrolment of Seattle patients took place during active infection, and they were followed longitudinally. The CDR3 runs to 14 residues. Looked up from germline, CDR1 is LNHDA and CDR2 is SQIVND (reference sequence). V trimming: 5 bases; J trimming: 2 bases; junction bases outside the gene matches: 3. The rearrangement links TRBV19 to TRBJ2-3; 8 nucleotides match TRBD1. This sequence was found in a man aged 25 to 40 with COVID-19, enrolled during active disease. The material sequenced was peripheral blood. The CDR3 protein is CASSPTGDTDTQYF. The CDR3 bases are TGTGCCAGTAGTCCGACAGGGGACACAGATACGCAGTATTTT.